What follows are 21 T cell receptor beta chains derived from one specimen sequenced in a study of blood T cell repertoires in COVID-19. Clones were sequenced by immunoSEQ multiplex PCR, and TCRdb holds only the in-frame ones, with some missing. This sample carries about 150,000 clones, about 77% of them seen once, and the ten largest clones take approximately 15%. Sequenced sample: peripheral blood. All receptors derive from a woman older than 75 with acute or convalescent COVID-19.

J is TRBJ2-7 and V is TRBV6-5; 12 nucleotides align to TRBD2. The CDR3 is made up of 15 amino acids. After removal of 6 bases from V and 0 bases from J, the junction contained 3 bases not matched to a gene. Germline V lookup: CDR1 MNHEY, CDR2 SVGAGI. CDR3 sequence (DNA): TGTGCCAGCAGGCAGACTAGCGGGAGCTCCTACGAGCAGTACTTC. It is translated as CASRQTSGSSYEQYF.

The chain links TRBV19 to TRBJ2-7, with D perhaps matching TRBD2 (5 bases). Per germline, CDR1 LNHDA and CDR2 SQIVND (reference sequence). With 4 bases removed from V and 0 bases from J, the gap between germline ends came to 13 bases. The CDR3 runs 15 residues. The CDR3 region has the DNA TGTGCCAGTAGTACCAGGACGGGGAACTCCTACGAGCAGTACTTC. It codes for CASSTRTGNSYEQYF. Full variable domain (rest looked up from reference TRBV19 and TRBJ2-7): DGGITQSPKYLFRKEGQNVTLSCEQNLNHDAMYWYRQDPGQGLRLIYYSQIVNDFQKGDIAEGYSVSREKKESFPLTVTSAQKNPTAFYLCASSTRTGNSYEQYFGPGTRLTVT.

The chain is built from TRBV5-1 and TRBJ2-3; 8 bases line up with TRBD1. This CDR3 has 16 amino acids. Germline V lookup: CDR1 SGHRS, CDR2 YFSETQ. V trimming: 4 bases; J trimming: 1 base; junction bases outside the gene matches: 8. CDR3 sequence reads: CASSIFPGQGTDTQYF. CDR3 DNA sequence: TGCGCCAGCAGCATATTTCCGGGACAGGGCACAGATACGCAGTATTTT.

The chain has TRBV19 and TRBJ1-5; D is ambiguous. Germline lookup yields CDR1 LNHDA and CDR2 SQIVND (reference sequence). Trimming stripped 6 bases from V and 2 bases from J, with 17 bases between. This CDR3 contains 16 residues. In DNA form, the CDR3 reads TGTGCCAGTAGAACCTGGGCGGGGTCTGGCAATCAGCCCCAGCATTTT. Translated, it gives CASRTWAGSGNQPQHF.

The chain is built from TRBV11-2 and TRBJ1-1; 8 nucleotides match TRBD1. Germline V lookup: CDR1 SGHAT, CDR2 FQNNGV. The CDR3 consists of 14 residues. The ends lost 7 bases at V and 1 base at J; junction bases unmatched: 5. The CDR3 here is CASKIDRGNTEAFF. As DNA, the CDR3 is TGTGCCAGCAAGATAGACAGGGGGAACACTGAAGCTTTCTTT.

This sequence joins TRBV3-1 (or the pseudogene TRBV3-2) and TRBJ2-3; D ambiguous. The V end lost 7 bases, the J end lost 6 bases, and 8 bases lay between the germline ends. The germline V gene has CDR1 LGHDT and CDR2 YNNKEL (reference sequence). The CDR3 consists of 11 residues. The CDR3 coding sequence is TGTGCCAGCATGGGCGCTGATACGCAGTATTTT. It is translated as CASMGADTQYF.

The chain carries TRBV28 and TRBJ2-7; TRBD2 matches at 9 bases. This CDR3 spans 14 amino acids. CDR1 and CDR2 (germline): MDHEN, SYDVKM. Losses at the gene ends were 5 bases for V and 7 bases for J; bases not matched to a gene: 9. The CDR3 loop reads CASSAGTSYREQYF. Written as DNA, the CDR3 is TGTGCCAGCAGTGCCGGGACTAGCTATCGGGAGCAGTACTTC.

The V gene is TRBV2, the J gene TRBJ2-3; the D gene is possibly TRBD1 (5 bases). Germline V gene data show CDR1 as SNHLY and CDR2 as FYNNEI. Trimming shortened V by 3 bases and J by 2 bases, and 12 bases separated the two germline ends. This CDR3 spans 15 amino acids. The CDR3 spells CASSEDTESTDTQYF. CDR3 bases: TGTGCCAGCAGTGAGGACACAGAGTCCACAGATACGCAGTATTTT.

V and J are TRBV7-9 and TRBJ2-3; 13 nucleotides match TRBD2. Losses at the gene ends were 3 bases for V and 2 bases for J; bases not matched to a gene: 2. Germline V gene sequence: CDR1 SEHNR, CDR2 FQNEAQ (reference sequence). CDR3 length: 16 amino acids. The CDR3: CASSLTSGGYTDTQYF. CDR3 sequence (DNA): TGTGCCAGCAGCTTGACTAGCGGGGGGTACACAGATACGCAGTATTTT.

The rearrangement links TRBV5-1 to TRBJ2-7, with D perhaps TRBD2 (6 bases). V dropped 0 bases and J dropped 2 bases, with 12 bases sitting between them. Germline V CDR1 and CDR2: SGHRS, YFSETQ. This CDR3 has 15 amino acids. CDR3 amino acids: CASSLAVSGTYEQYF. CDR3 in DNA: TGCGCCAGCAGCTTGGCGGTTAGCGGCACCTACGAGCAGTACTTC.

V usage is TRBV5-1 and J usage is TRBJ2-1, with 10 bases identical to TRBD2. The V segment lost 0 bases and the J segment 7 bases; nucleotides outside the gene matches: 4. CDR3 length equals 15 residues. The germline CDR1 and CDR2 sequences are SGHRS and YFSETQ. The CDR3 loop is CASSLEREGGNEQFF. The CDR3 region has the DNA TGCGCCAGCAGCTTGGAGCGGGAGGGAGGGAATGAGCAGTTCTTC.

The chain employs TRBV7-2 and TRBJ1-1; no clear D. CDR1 and CDR2 (germline): SGHTA, FQGNSA. There are 15 residues in the CDR3. V dropped 1 base and J dropped 6 bases, with 15 bases sitting between them. The DNA for the CDR3 is TGTGCCAGCAGCTTAGTAACTAACCCTCGGGCTGAAGCTTTCTTT. This codes for CASSLVTNPRAEAFF.

The chain employs TRBV6-5 and TRBJ1-6; D not certain. The CDR3 sequence is 14 residues long. Germline V gene data show CDR1 as MNHEY and CDR2 as SVGAGI. V gave up 6 bases and J gave up 5 bases, with 11 bases separating them. CDR3 sequence: CASRTYSNNSPLHF. The CDR3 bases are TGTGCCAGCAGGACTTATTCTAATAATTCACCCCTCCACTTT.

With regard to this clone: At one end the junction does not follow the germline gene, possibly because of a read error. The chain carries TRBV15 and TRBJ2-7; D is perhaps TRBD2 (6 bases). This CDR3 region has 12 residues. Germline CDR1 is LNHNV and CDR2 is YYDKDF (reference sequence). The CDR3 DNA reads as TGTGCCACCAGCAGAGATGAAGGGACTCCTTGGTTC. Translation: CATSRDEGTPWF.

The rearrangement joins TRBV4-2 to TRBJ2-1, with D possibly being TRBD2 (7 bases). V was shortened by 1 base and J by 7 bases, with 17 bases between the two germline ends. Germline V gene lookup returns CDR1 LGHNA and CDR2 YNFKEQ. This CDR3 spans 16 amino acids. Written as DNA, the CDR3 is TGTGCCAGCAGCCAAGTACGGGGGGCGTATTTAAATGAGCAGTTCTTC. It codes for CASSQVRGAYLNEQFF.

The chain combines TRBV30 with TRBJ1-2, with D maybe TRBD1 (5 bases). The CDR3 has 13 residues. V was shortened by 1 base and J by 6 bases, with 12 bases between the two germline ends. The V gene's germline CDR1 is GTSNPN and CDR2 SVGIG (reference sequence). The CDR3 DNA is TGTGCCTGGAGTGGAGGGGCGGGGGATGGCTACACCTTC. Translated, it gives CAWSGGAGDGYTF.

The V call is TRBV5-6, the J call TRBJ1-3; perhaps TRBD1 as D (6 bases). Germline loops: CDR1 SGHDT, CDR2 YYEEEE. Trimming stripped 5 bases from V and 0 bases from J, with 15 bases between. The CDR3 runs to 16 residues. Written as DNA, the CDR3 is TGTGCCAGCAGTACGATGGGACACTACTCTGGAAACACCATATATTTT. Its translation: CASSTMGHYSGNTIYF.

This chain connects TRBV5-8 to TRBJ2-1; TRBD1 agrees at 8 bases. After removal of 4 bases from V and 4 bases from J, the junction contained 4 bases not matched to a gene. Germline-derived CDR1 and CDR2 are SGHTS and YDEGEE. This CDR3 spans 14 amino acids. The CDR3 spells CASSLGTGYNEQFF. CDR3 in DNA: TGTGCCAGCAGCCTGGGGACAGGATACAATGAGCAGTTCTTC.

The chain uses TRBV9 and TRBJ2-1, with 16 bases matching TRBD2. CDR3 length equals 17 residues. Germline assignment: CDR1 SGDLS and CDR2 YYNGEE. The V segment lost 0 bases and the J segment 7 bases; nucleotides outside the gene matches: 4. The DNA of the CDR3 is TGTGCCAGCAGCGTAGTGGGACTAGCGGGAGGGGGGAATGAGCAGTTCTTC. This encodes CASSVVGLAGGGNEQFF. Using reference TRBV9 and TRBJ2-1 for the parts outside the CDR3, the full variable domain is DSGVTQTPKHLITATGQRVTLRCSPRSGDLSVYWYQQSLDQGLQFLIQYYNGEERAKGNILERFSAQQFPDLHSELNLSSLELGDSALYFCASSVVGLAGGGNEQFFGPGTRLTVL.

The chain employs TRBV9 and TRBJ2-1, with a weak D call TRBD2 (5 bases). Germline V gives CDR1 SGDLS, CDR2 YYNGEE. With 0 bases removed from V and 5 bases from J, the gap between germline ends came to 15 bases. The CDR3 totals 16 residues. CDR3 residues: CASSVVAEVRNNEQFF. The CDR3 DNA follows: TGTGCCAGCAGCGTAGTTGCGGAGGTCCGAAACAATGAGCAGTTCTTC.

This clone was seen just once. The V call is TRBV7-8, the J call TRBJ2-1; no reliable D call. From germline, CDR1 is SGHVS and CDR2 FQNEAQ. This CDR3 has 14 amino acids. Between the trimmed V and J ends, which lost 2 bases and 0 bases, there was a span of 5 bases. CDR3 residues: CASSLSRSYNEQFF. DNA of the CDR3: TGTGCCAGCAGCTTATCCCGCTCCTACAATGAGCAGTTCTTC.